This TCR beta chain was sequenced for a study of T cell repertoires in cytomegalovirus infection. Study at large: From public TCR beta signatures came an indication of both CMV infection and matching HLA type.

General study findings and limits: Using cumulative public TCR beta family frequency, the authors identified those who carried CMV together with the relevant HLA. HLA-C-restricted CMV-specific TCR beta clonotypes were dominant in the ex vivo response.

The CDR3 runs to 16 residues. Per the germline V gene, CDR1 is MNHNY and CDR2 is SVGAGI (reference sequence). The J segment lost 4 bases and the V segment lost 2 bases, leaving 9 bases of the junction unmatched. This clonotype was seen only a few times. As yet, its antigen is unknown. MiXCR, applied by TCRdb to the reads, yields one record per CDR3 protein. Of some 180,000 distinct CDR3 sequences in the sample, approximately 20% were seen once. The rearrangement joins TRBV6-6 to TRBJ2-7; 9 bases line up with TRBD1. The source is a human donor in good health (CMV status not recorded). Some clones in this sample may be carry-over from other donors' samples. The sample taken for sequencing was PBMCs. For the CDR3, the DNA is TGTGCCAGCAGTTACCCCCAAGGACAGGGGAAGTACGAGCAGTACTTC. It codes for CASSYPQGQGKYEQYF.